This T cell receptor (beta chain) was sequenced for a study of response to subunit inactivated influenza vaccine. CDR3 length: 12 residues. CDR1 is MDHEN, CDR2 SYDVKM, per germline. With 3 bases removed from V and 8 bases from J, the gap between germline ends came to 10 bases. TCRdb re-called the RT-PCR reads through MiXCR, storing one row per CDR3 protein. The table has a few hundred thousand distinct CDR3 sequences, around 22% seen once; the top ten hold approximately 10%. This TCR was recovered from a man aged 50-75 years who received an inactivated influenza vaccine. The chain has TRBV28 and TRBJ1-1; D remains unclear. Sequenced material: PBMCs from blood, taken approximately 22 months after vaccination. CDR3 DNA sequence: TGTGCCAGCAGTTTCCCCCCCAAGGAAGCTTTCTTT. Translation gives CASSFPPKEAFF.